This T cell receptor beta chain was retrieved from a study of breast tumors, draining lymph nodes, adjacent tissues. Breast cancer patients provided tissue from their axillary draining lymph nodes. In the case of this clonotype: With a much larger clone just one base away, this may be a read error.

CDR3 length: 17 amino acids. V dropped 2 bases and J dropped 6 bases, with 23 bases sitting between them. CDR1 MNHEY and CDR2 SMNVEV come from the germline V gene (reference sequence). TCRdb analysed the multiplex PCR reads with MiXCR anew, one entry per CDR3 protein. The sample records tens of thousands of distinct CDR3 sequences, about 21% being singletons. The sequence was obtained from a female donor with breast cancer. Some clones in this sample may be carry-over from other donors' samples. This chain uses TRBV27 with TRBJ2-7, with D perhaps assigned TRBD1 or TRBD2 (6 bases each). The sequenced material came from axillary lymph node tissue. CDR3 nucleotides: TGTGCCAGCAGTTTAGGTCCGGGGGCGAACGGGAGACGCGAGCAGTACTTC. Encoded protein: CASSLGPGANGRREQYF.